The entry below gives a single T cell receptor (beta chain) sequence along with its context. Antigen: not known. The sample originates from a study of identical twins. Study outcomes and limitations: With abundant cord blood beta clonotypes, insertions were fewer; memory repertoires showed no such pattern. Not following the same donors, the study drew its conclusions from cross-sectional statistical analysis.

J was trimmed by 13 bases and V by 3 bases; bases with no gene match: 4. The CDR3 spans 12 residues. Germline CDR1 and CDR2: KGHSH and LQKENI. TCRdb re-derived calls from the 5' RACE reads in MiXCR, one entry per CDR3 protein. The sample lists about 530,000 distinct CDR3 sequences, about a fifth occurring once. These data were also reused for a study on yellow fever vaccine responses in identical twins.

The clonotype comes from a woman in her late teens or twenties in good health. J is TRBJ1-4 and V is TRBV18, with TRBD1 identical over 8 bases. The specimen sequenced was CD4+ T cells sorted from blood. The CDR3 spells CASSPGQGILFF. The CDR3 DNA reads TGTGCCAGCTCACCTGGACAGGGTATACTGTTTTTT.